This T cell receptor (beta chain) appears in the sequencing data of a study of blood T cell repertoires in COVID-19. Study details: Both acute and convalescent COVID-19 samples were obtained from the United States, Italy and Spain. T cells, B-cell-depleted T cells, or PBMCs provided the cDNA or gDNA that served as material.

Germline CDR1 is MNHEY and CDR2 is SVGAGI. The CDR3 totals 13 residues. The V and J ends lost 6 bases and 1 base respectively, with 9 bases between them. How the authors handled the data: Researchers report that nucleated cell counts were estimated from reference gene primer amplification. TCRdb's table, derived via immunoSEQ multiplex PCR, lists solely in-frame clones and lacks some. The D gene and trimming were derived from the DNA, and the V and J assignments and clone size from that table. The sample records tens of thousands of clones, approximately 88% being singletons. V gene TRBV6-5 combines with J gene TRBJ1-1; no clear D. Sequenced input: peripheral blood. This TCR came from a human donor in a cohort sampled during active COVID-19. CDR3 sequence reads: CASRRVANTEAFF. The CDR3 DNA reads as TGTGCCAGCAGACGGGTCGCGAACACTGAAGCTTTCTTT.